Below are 23 T cell receptor beta chains sequenced from a single sample in a study of OX40 agonist ivuxolimab in advanced cancers. Receptor libraries were prepared by the immunoSEQ multiplex PCR assay. Sourced from immuneACCESS, this table was stored by TCRdb with only in-frame sequences that have V and J called. A share of the clones is absent; for the studies checked, an unresolved V gene accounts for under half, and the remainder has no known explanation. For this sample the table gives 80,000 to 100,000 clones, of which around nine tenths were detected only once. Together, the top ten hold 0.31% of the sample. The source was CD4+ or CD8+ T cells sorted from blood, collected in a trial of the OX40 agonist ivuxolimab. The receptors derive from an adult with an advanced solid tumor such as melanoma, head and neck, liver or kidney cancer.

The gene calls are TRBV7-2 and TRBJ2-3; D gene ambiguous. Trimming stripped 5 bases from V and 5 bases from J, with 5 bases between. This CDR3 contains 11 residues. Looked up from germline, CDR1 is SGHTA and CDR2 is FQGNSA. The CDR3 nucleotides read TGTGCCAGCAGCCCCAAAGATACGCAGTATTTT. Residues: CASSPKDTQYF.

The rearrangement uses TRBV10-3 and TRBJ2-7, with 8 bases aligning to TRBD1. Trimming took 8 bases from V and 4 from J; bases not matched to a gene: 7. The V gene's germline CDR1 is ENHRY and CDR2 SYGVKD. The CDR3 extends over 13 amino acids. CDR3 sequence: CAIGQGVGYEQYF. CDR3 nucleotides: TGTGCCATCGGACAGGGCGTTGGGTACGAGCAGTACTTC.

This clone has more than one count but fewer than ten. J is TRBJ1-3 and V is TRBV5-1, with a tentative D call TRBD1 (6 bases). CDR3 size: 19 residues. Germline CDR1 is SGHRS and CDR2 is YFSETQ. Trimming stripped 2 bases from V and 0 bases from J, with 21 bases between. The CDR3 bases are TGCGCCAGCAGCTTCCAAAGTCAGGACAGCTCGAGCTCTGGAAACACCATATATTTT. It is translated as CASSFQSQDSSSSGNTIYF.

The chain combines TRBV5-4 with TRBJ2-3; 10 nucleotides line up with TRBD2. CDR1 and CDR2 from the germline V gene are SGHNT and YYREEE (reference sequence). V was clipped by 6 bases and J by 2 bases; unmatched bases: 6. There are 15 residues in the CDR3. DNA for the CDR3: TGTGCCAGCATCCCAAGCGGGGGGGCCACAGATACGCAGTATTTT. The encoded protein is CASIPSGGATDTQYF. Looking up the rest from reference TRBV5-4 and TRBJ2-3 gives the full variable domain: ETGVTQSPTHLIKTRGQQVTLRCSSQSGHNTVSWYQQALGQGPQFIFQYYREEENGRGNFPPRFSGLQFPNYSSELNVNALELDDSALYLCASIPSGGATDTQYFGPGTRLTVL.

The CDR3 reads CASSSLAGGSTDTQYF. CDR3 sequence (DNA): TGTGCCAGTAGCTCATTAGCGGGGGGTAGCACAGATACGCAGTATTTT. This sequence joins TRBV19 and TRBJ2-3; 10 bases are shared with TRBD2. CDR3 length: 16 residues. Looked up from germline, CDR1 is LNHDA and CDR2 is SQIVND (reference sequence). The trim removed 6 bases at V and 0 bases at J, leaving 6 bases unmatched.

The V gene is TRBV5-5, the J gene TRBJ2-5, with D unclear. CDR3 length: 17 residues. Germline V CDR1 and CDR2: SGHKS, YYEKEE (reference sequence). Trimming took 0 bases from V and 1 from J, leaving 16 bases between them. For the CDR3, the DNA is TGTGCCAGCAGCTTGGGGTTCGGCCAGAGCATCCAAGAGACCCAGTACTTC. Amino acid sequence: CASSLGFGQSIQETQYF.

V is TRBV5-6 and J is TRBJ2-7; D may correspond to TRBD1 or TRBD2 (5 bases each). The CDR3 sequence is 13 residues long. Germline-derived CDR1 and CDR2 are SGHDT and YYEEEE. Between the trimmed V and J ends, which lost 2 bases and 2 bases, there was a span of 8 bases. The CDR3 here is CASSFGGTYEQYF. In DNA form, the CDR3 reads TGTGCCAGCAGCTTTGGGGGTACCTACGAGCAGTACTTC. Full variable domain (remainder filled in from reference TRBV5-6 and TRBJ2-7): DAGVTQSPTHLIKTRGQQVTLRCSPKSGHDTVSWYQQALGQGPQFIFQYYEEEERQRGNFPDRFSGHQFPNYSSELNVNALLLGDSALYLCASSFGGTYEQYFGPGTRLTVT.

The rearrangement joins TRBV21-1 to TRBJ2-3; the table's TRBD2 call for D was not verified on the DNA. TRBV21-1 is reported as a pseudogene. The CDR3 runs to 19 residues. The CDR3: CASSKRLRGAGNITDTQYF. For the CDR3, the DNA is TGTGCCAGCAGCAAAAGGTTGCGGGGGGCAGGAAACATCACAGATACGCAGTATTTT.

The gene calls are TRBV18 and TRBJ1-5, with a weak D call TRBD1 (6 bases). Germline values: CDR1 KGHSH, CDR2 LQKENI. The CDR3 spans 14 residues. V lost 2 bases and J lost 4, with 9 bases in between. CDR3 bases: TGTGCCAGCTCACCAAATGACAGGAATCAGCCCCAGCATTTT. This encodes CASSPNDRNQPQHF.

The chain recombines TRBV29-1 with TRBJ2-2, with TRBD2 matching over 10 bases. V dropped 6 bases and J dropped 4; count of bases not matched to a gene: 5. Germline V gene lookup returns CDR1 SQVTM and CDR2 ANQGSEA. CDR3 length: 14 amino acids. CDR3 sequence reads: CSVAGTSVTGELFF. Written as DNA, the CDR3 is TGCAGCGTCGCCGGGACTAGCGTCACCGGGGAGCTGTTTTTT.

V gene TRBV6-5 combines with J gene TRBJ1-1; D possibly corresponds to TRBD1 (6 bases). The germline gives CDR1 MNHEY, CDR2 SVGAGI. The CDR3 is 15 amino acids. V was shortened by 6 bases and J by 3 bases, with 17 bases between the two germline ends. CDR3 loop: CASRPYRVSDTEAFF. The CDR3 DNA reads as TGTGCCAGCAGACCCTACAGGGTTTCGGACACTGAAGCTTTCTTT.

The chain is built from TRBV11-2 and TRBJ2-4; D remains ambiguous. Germline CDR1 and CDR2: SGHAT and FQNNGV. There are 14 residues in the CDR3. V was trimmed by 1 base and J by 0 bases, leaving 4 bases between them. The CDR3: CASSLAIAKNIQYF. The CDR3 DNA reads TGTGCCAGCAGCTTAGCCATAGCCAAAAACATTCAGTACTTC. Complete variable domain (other parts from reference TRBV11-2 and TRBJ2-4): EAGVAQSPRYKIIEKRQSVAFWCNPISGHATLYWYQQILGQGPKLLIQFQNNGVVDDSQLPKDRFSAERLKGVDSTLKIQPAKLEDSAVYLCASSLAIAKNIQYFGAGTRLSVL.

The V and J genes are TRBV5-6 and TRBJ2-3; D might be TRBD1 (5 bases). Germline CDR1 and CDR2: SGHDT and YYEEEE. With 1 base removed from V and 1 base from J, the gap between germline ends came to 10 bases. This CDR3 has 15 residues. This chain's CDR3 is CASSLQGLGTDTQYF. DNA of the CDR3: TGTGCCAGCAGCTTGCAGGGATTGGGCACAGATACGCAGTATTTT.

This clone was counted a few times. V and J are TRBV5-6 and TRBJ1-2; 8 nucleotides agree with TRBD1. CDR1 is SGHDT and CDR2 is YYEEEE in the germline V gene. J lost 7 bases, V lost 4 bases, and 9 bases had no gene match. The CDR3 totals 14 residues. The CDR3 loop is CASSPPGQVPGYTF. The DNA of the CDR3 is TGTGCCAGCAGCCCGCCGGGACAGGTTCCTGGCTACACCTTC.

This clone was found once. The chain carries TRBV7-6 and TRBJ2-7; 12 bases are shared with TRBD1. V gave up 4 bases and J gave up 7 bases; unmatched junction bases: 11. The CDR3 has 16 amino acids. CDR1 is SGHVS, CDR2 FNYEAQ, per germline. The CDR3 bases are TGTGCCAGCAGCTCCATACCGGGACAGGGGGCAAGGGAGCAGTACTTC. It is translated as CASSSIPGQGAREQYF.

The chain is built from TRBV28 and TRBJ1-1; maybe TRBD1 (5 bases). Germline CDR1 and CDR2: MDHEN and SYDVKM. The CDR3 contains 15 residues. V shed 7 bases and J shed 4 bases, with 19 bases lying between them. The CDR3 sequence is CASKMGPQRGTEAFF. Here the CDR3 DNA reads TGTGCCAGCAAGATGGGGCCCCAAAGGGGCACTGAAGCTTTCTTT.

V usage is TRBV29-1 and J usage is TRBJ2-1; 10 bases map to TRBD2. The germline CDR1 and CDR2 sequences are SQVTM and ANQGSEA. The J segment lost 2 bases and the V segment lost 5 bases, leaving 9 bases of the junction unmatched. The CDR3 consists of 16 residues. CDR3 amino acids: CSVPGPLAGAYNEQFF. The DNA of the CDR3 is TGCAGCGTTCCTGGGCCCCTAGCGGGGGCCTACAATGAGCAGTTCTTC.

This clone was recorded only once. V usage is TRBV10-1 and J usage is TRBJ1-1; possibly TRBD1 for D (5 bases). Between the trimmed V and J ends, which lost 3 bases and 0 bases, there was a span of 8 bases. The CDR3 runs to 14 residues. The germline gives CDR1 WNHNN, CDR2 SYGVQD (reference sequence). CDR3: CASSDGGLNTEAFF. Written as DNA, the CDR3 is TGCGCCAGCAGTGATGGGGGTCTGAACACTGAAGCTTTCTTT.

This chain uses TRBV11-2 with TRBJ2-1, with D perhaps matching TRBD2 (7 bases). The V gene lost 0 bases and the J gene lost 5 bases, with 14 bases spanning the gap. From germline, CDR1 is SGHAT and CDR2 FQNNGV. The CDR3 is 16 residues long. DNA of the CDR3: TGTGCCAGCAGCTTAGATGGAAGCGGGACACACAATGAGCAGTTCTTC. Translating it yields CASSLDGSGTHNEQFF. Supplemented by reference TRBV11-2 and TRBJ2-1, the full variable domain reads EAGVAQSPRYKIIEKRQSVAFWCNPISGHATLYWYQQILGQGPKLLIQFQNNGVVDDSQLPKDRFSAERLKGVDSTLKIQPAKLEDSAVYLCASSLDGSGTHNEQFFGPGTRLTVL.

Concerning this clone itself: The same CDR3 is also encoded by other DNA sequences in this sample. The chain uses TRBV7-2 and TRBJ2-7; D is undetermined. Between the trimmed V and J ends, which lost 1 base and 1 base, there was a span of 8 bases. In germline, CDR1 is SGHTA, CDR2 FQGNSA. The CDR3 has 14 residues. Here the CDR3 DNA reads TGTGCCAGCAGCTTAGGGGGAACATCCTACGAGCAGTACTTC. It translates to CASSLGGTSYEQYF. Drawing the rest from reference TRBV7-2 and TRBJ2-7, the complete variable domain is GAGVSQSPSNKVTEKGKDVELRCDPISGHTALYWYRQSLGQGLEFLIYFQGNSAPDKSGLPSDRFSAERTGGSVSTLTIQRTQQEDSAVYLCASSLGGTSYEQYFGPGTRLTVT.

The chain recombines TRBV9 with TRBJ2-3; the D is unclear. V shed 0 bases and J shed 2 bases, with 7 bases lying between them. Looked up from germline, CDR1 is SGDLS and CDR2 is YYNGEE. CDR3 length equals 14 residues. CDR3 amino acids: CASSVGRFTDTQYF. As DNA, the CDR3 is TGTGCCAGCAGCGTAGGCAGATTCACAGATACGCAGTATTTT.

The V and J genes are TRBV7-2 and TRBJ2-1; unclear D gene. This CDR3 has 14 amino acids. Germline assignment: CDR1 SGHTA and CDR2 FQGNSA. V was pared by 6 bases and J by 4 bases, with 13 bases between. The DNA of the CDR3 is TGTGCCAGCAGGTCCATTACTGGTTACAATGAGCAGTTCTTC. Translated: CASRSITGYNEQFF.

The genes are TRBV6-1 and TRBJ2-5; TRBD1 is a possible D gene (5 bases). Germline assignment: CDR1 MNHNS and CDR2 SASEGT. The V end was cut by 4 bases, the J end by 5 bases, with 11 bases between. The CDR3 extends over 13 amino acids. Here the CDR3 DNA reads TGTGCCAGCAGTGTCCCCCCAGGGGAGACCCAGTACTTC. Translating gives CASSVPPGETQYF.